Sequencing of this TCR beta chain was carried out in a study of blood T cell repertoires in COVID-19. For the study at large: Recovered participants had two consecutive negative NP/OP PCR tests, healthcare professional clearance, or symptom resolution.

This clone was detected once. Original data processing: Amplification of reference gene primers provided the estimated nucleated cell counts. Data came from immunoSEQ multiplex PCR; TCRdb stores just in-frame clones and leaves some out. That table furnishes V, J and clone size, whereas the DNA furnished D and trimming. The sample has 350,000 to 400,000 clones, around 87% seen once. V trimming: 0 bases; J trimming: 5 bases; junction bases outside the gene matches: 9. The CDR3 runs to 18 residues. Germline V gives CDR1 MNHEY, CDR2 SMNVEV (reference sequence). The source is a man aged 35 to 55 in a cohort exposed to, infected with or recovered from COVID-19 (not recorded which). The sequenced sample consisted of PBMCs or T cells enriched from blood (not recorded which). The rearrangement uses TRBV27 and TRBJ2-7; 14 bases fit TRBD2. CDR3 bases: TGTGCCAGCAGTTTATCTCCGGTGCGACTAGCGGGAGGGAACGAGCAGTACTTC. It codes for CASSLSPVRLAGGNEQYF.